The next 20 T cell receptor beta chains were all read from a single sample in a study of CD8 T cells in Susac syndrome. RNA amounts of about 0.5 to 1 ug underwent reverse transcription with random hexamers. TCRdb itself ran the immunoSEQ multiplex PCR reads through MiXCR, one entry per CDR3 protein. The table includes 100,000 to 150,000 distinct CDR3 sequences, over 90% detected once. Sequences were obtained from CD8+ T cells from PBMCs. These receptors came from a human donor with multiple sclerosis.

The chain couples TRBV27 to TRBJ1-1; possible D gene TRBD1, 6 bases. Per the germline V gene, CDR1 is MNHEY and CDR2 is SMNVEV (reference sequence). The CDR3 has 15 residues. V lost 6 bases and J lost 0, with 14 bases in between. DNA for the CDR3: TGTGCCAGCAGCAAATTCAGGGGCTTGAACACTGAAGCTTTCTTT. It encodes CASSKFRGLNTEAFF.

The chain has TRBV2 and TRBJ2-7; no definite D call. Per the germline V gene, CDR1 is SNHLY and CDR2 is FYNNEI. Trimming shortened V by 7 bases and J by 3 bases, and 19 bases separated the two germline ends. The CDR3 is 15 residues long. The CDR3 is CASTLSIGRGYEQYV. The CDR3 DNA is TGTGCCAGCACCCTGTCAATCGGTCGAGGCTACGAGCAGTACGTC.

The gene calls are TRBV23-1 and TRBJ2-7; TRBD1 or TRBD2 may be the D gene (6 bases each). TRBV23-1 is reported as an ORF; its role is uncertain. Trimming stripped 2 bases from V and 4 bases from J, with 15 bases between. CDR3 length equals 15 residues. The CDR3 reads CASSQEEGEAYEQYV. In nucleotides, the CDR3 is TGCGCCAGCAGTCAAGAGGAGGGGGAGGCATACGAGCAGTACGTC.

This clonotype showed up just a few times. V usage is TRBV6-2 or TRBV6-3 and J usage is TRBJ2-3; D remains ambiguous. V lost 2 bases and J 6 bases, leaving 12 bases between the germline ends. Looked up from germline, CDR1 is MNHEY and CDR2 is SVGEGT. There are 14 residues in the CDR3. As DNA, the CDR3 is TGTGCCAGCAGTTACGAGGTAGCTGCCGATACGCAGTATTTT. Amino acids: CASSYEVAADTQYF.

The rearrangement uses TRBV5-6 and TRBJ1-1, with a tentative D call TRBD1 (5 bases). The CDR3 length is 17 residues. With 1 base removed from V and 3 bases from J, the gap between germline ends came to 19 bases. The germline V gene encodes CDR1 SGHDT and CDR2 YYEEEE. The CDR3 DNA reads TGTGCCAGCAGCTTGTTGGCCAGGGAATTTATACACACTGAAGCTTTCTTT. Translation: CASSLLAREFIHTEAFF.

The chain recombines TRBV4-1 with TRBJ2-2; the D gene could be TRBD1 or TRBD2 (5 bases each). The V and J ends lost 3 bases and 4 bases respectively, with 18 bases between them. The CDR3 extends over 17 amino acids. CDR1 and CDR2 (germline): MGHRA, YSYEKL. In DNA, the CDR3 is TGCGCCAGCAGCCAGCAACCGGGGTGGGGCGTCACCGGGGAGCTGTTTTTT. It translates to CASSQQPGWGVTGELFF.

This chain connects TRBV25-1 to TRBJ2-1; the D gene is possibly TRBD2 (6 bases). Trimming stripped 4 bases from V and 9 bases from J, with 10 bases between. CDR1 and CDR2 (germline): MGHDK, SYGVNS. This CDR3 has 12 amino acids. CDR3 coding DNA: TGTGCCAGCAGTGTGGGACTTGGTGAGCAGTTCTTC. It yields the protein CASSVGLGEQFF.

The V call is TRBV7-6, the J call TRBJ2-5; 9 bases are shared with TRBD1. The germline CDR1 and CDR2 sequences are SGHVS and FNYEAQ. There are 16 residues in the CDR3. The J segment lost 4 bases and the V segment lost 1 base, leaving 7 bases of the junction unmatched. The CDR3 reads CASSLVQGAALETQYF. CDR3 nucleotides: TGTGCCAGCAGCTTAGTACAGGGGGCGGCTTTAGAGACCCAGTACTTC.

The rearrangement uses TRBV7-6 and TRBJ2-5, with TRBD2 as a possible D gene (6 bases). Trimming pared 5 bases from V and 5 bases from J, leaving 30 bases between. Germline CDR1 reads SGHVS; CDR2 reads FNYEAQ. CDR3 length: 19 amino acids. CDR3 residues: CASSHPQIAASRERETQYF. CDR3 coding DNA: TGTGCCAGCAGCCACCCCCAAATAGCGGCTTCAAGGGAACGTGAGACCCAGTACTTC.

The chain carries TRBV24-1 and TRBJ2-3; D is perhaps TRBD2 (5 bases). Trimming pared 9 bases from V and 6 bases from J, leaving 12 bases between. The CDR3 contains 12 residues. Per germline, CDR1 KGHDR and CDR2 SFDVKD. CDR3 nucleotide sequence: TGTGCCACCTCCGGGATTTCCGATACGCAGTATTTT. Its translation: CATSGISDTQYF.

The chain joins TRBV5-1 to TRBJ2-1; TRBD2 agrees at 9 bases. The CDR3 runs 20 residues. Losses at the gene ends were 0 bases for V and 0 bases for J; bases not matched to a gene: 13. Germline V CDR1 and CDR2: SGHRS, YFSETQ. The CDR3 spells CASSLVSGGKPSRSYNEQFF. CDR3 nucleotide sequence: TGCGCCAGCAGCTTGGTTAGCGGGGGAAAACCAAGCCGCTCCTACAATGAGCAGTTCTTC. Supplemented by reference TRBV5-1 and TRBJ2-1, the full variable domain reads KAGVTQTPRYLIKTRGQQVTLSCSPISGHRSVSWYQQTPGQGLQFLFEYFSETQRNKGNFPGRFSGRQFSNSRSEMNVSTLELGDSALYLCASSLVSGGKPSRSYNEQFFGPGTRLTVL.

This clonotype has just a few counts. The rearrangement links TRBV5-4 to TRBJ2-3, with 9 bases fitting TRBD1. Germline CDR1 reads SGHNT; CDR2 reads YYREEE (reference sequence). Trimming at V came to 4 bases and at J to 1 base, leaving 4 bases not matched to a gene. This CDR3 spans 15 amino acids. Here the CDR3 reads CASSPRTGGTDTQYF. CDR3 DNA: TGTGCCAGCAGCCCCAGGACAGGGGGCACAGATACGCAGTATTTT.

This chain links TRBV6-1 with TRBJ2-3; TRBD1 matches at 8 bases. Unmatched junction bases numbered 6, after V lost 7 bases and J lost 3 bases. The germline gives CDR1 MNHNS, CDR2 SASEGT. There are 14 residues in the CDR3. The CDR3 reads CASNEDRETDTQYF. As DNA, the CDR3 is TGTGCCAGCAACGAGGACAGGGAAACAGATACGCAGTATTTT.

The chain links TRBV19 to TRBJ1-1, with 7 bases aligning to TRBD1. The CDR3 is 19 residues long. The ends lost 3 bases at V and 0 bases at J; junction bases unmatched: 16. The V gene's germline CDR1 is LNHDA and CDR2 SQIVND (reference sequence). DNA for the CDR3: TGTGCCAGTAGTATCCCCCCGGGACAGCCGAGATGGATGAACACTGAAGCTTTCTTT. Amino acids: CASSIPPGQPRWMNTEAFF. Complete variable domain (other parts from reference TRBV19 and TRBJ1-1): DGGITQSPKYLFRKEGQNVTLSCEQNLNHDAMYWYRQDPGQGLRLIYYSQIVNDFQKGDIAEGYSVSREKKESFPLTVTSAQKNPTAFYLCASSIPPGQPRWMNTEAFFGQGTRLTVV.

The chain uses TRBV7-9 and TRBJ2-5; perhaps D is TRBD1 or TRBD2 (6 bases each). V lost 4 bases to trimming and J lost 5 bases, with 14 bases between them. Germline lookup yields CDR1 SEHNR and CDR2 FQNEAQ (reference sequence). This CDR3 has 14 residues. This CDR3 reads CASSSNRGQETQYF. In nucleotides, the CDR3 is TGTGCCAGCAGCTCAAACCGGGGGCAGGAGACCCAGTACTTC.

The V gene is TRBV6-2 or TRBV6-3, the J gene TRBJ2-7, with 12 bases aligning to TRBD1. The ends lost 4 bases at V and 3 bases at J; junction bases unmatched: 4. Germline CDR1 is MNHEY and CDR2 is SVGEGT. The CDR3 has 15 residues. CDR3 sequence: CASSWGDRGLYEQYF. In DNA form, the CDR3 reads TGTGCCAGCAGTTGGGGGGACAGGGGGCTCTACGAGCAGTACTTC.

The J gene is TRBJ2-1, the V gene TRBV12-3 or TRBV12-4, with 13 bases matching TRBD2. There are 15 residues in the CDR3. J was trimmed by 8 bases and V by 6 bases; bases with no gene match: 7. CDR3 DNA sequence: TGTGCCAGCAGCCCAACTAGCGGGGGGGCCCATGAGCAGTTCTTC. Residues: CASSPTSGGAHEQFF.

The chain employs TRBV7-9 and TRBJ2-4; D unclear. V lost 5 bases to trimming and J lost 5 bases, with 13 bases between them. This CDR3 spans 14 amino acids. The germline V gene has CDR1 SEHNR and CDR2 FQNEAQ (reference sequence). The CDR3 loop reads CASSRTDQENIQYF. The CDR3 DNA reads as TGTGCCAGCAGCAGGACGGATCAAGAAAACATTCAGTACTTC.

The chain recombines TRBV5-1 with TRBJ1-1; no clear D gene. Germline-derived CDR1 and CDR2 are SGHRS and YFSETQ. CDR3 length equals 13 residues. Trimming shortened V by 0 bases and J by 8 bases, and 11 bases separated the two germline ends. CDR3 region: CASSLGGLIEAFF. The CDR3 DNA reads TGCGCCAGCAGCTTGGGCGGACTGATCGAAGCTTTCTTT.

The V and J genes are TRBV4-1 and TRBJ1-5; D gene uncertain. V was clipped by 0 bases and J by 1 base, with 7 bases between them. The CDR3 contains 15 residues. The germline V gene encodes CDR1 MGHRA and CDR2 YSYEKL. CDR3 nucleotide sequence: TGCGCCAGCAGCCAAGATCCTAGGAGCAATCAGCCCCAGCATTTT. Amino acid sequence: CASSQDPRSNQPQHF.